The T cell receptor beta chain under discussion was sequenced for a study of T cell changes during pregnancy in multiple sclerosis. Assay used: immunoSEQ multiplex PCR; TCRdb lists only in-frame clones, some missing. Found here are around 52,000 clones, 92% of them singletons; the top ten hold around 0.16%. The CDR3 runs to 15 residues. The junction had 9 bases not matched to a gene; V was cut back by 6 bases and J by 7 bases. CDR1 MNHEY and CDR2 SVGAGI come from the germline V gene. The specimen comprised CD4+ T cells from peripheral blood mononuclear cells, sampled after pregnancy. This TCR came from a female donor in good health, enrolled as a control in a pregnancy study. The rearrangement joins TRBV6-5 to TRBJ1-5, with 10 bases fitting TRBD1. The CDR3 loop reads CASSKDRGPGQPQHF. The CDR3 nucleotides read TGTGCCAGCAGCAAAGACAGGGGGCCGGGGCAGCCCCAGCATTTT.